A single sample is the source of the 9 T cell receptor beta chains below, sequenced in a study of vaccination and CD4 T cells after COVID-19. Treatment of the sample: roughly 11-day PBMC culture with coronavirus spike peptide pools or control peptides (ViraFEST assay). For these receptors, no antigen is known. An Oncomine TCR Beta short-read assay was used to sequence the DNA from cultured CD4+ T cells. TCRdb re-derived calls from the PCR reads in MiXCR, one entry per CDR3 protein. The table lists tens of thousands of distinct CDR3 sequences, around 45% of them singletons. The sample was CD4+ T cells from blood, cultured in vitro. The receptors here all came from a human donor who had recovered from COVID-19.

The chain combines TRBV24-1 with TRBJ2-7; 8 nucleotides line up with TRBD2. The CDR3 contains 15 residues. Germline trimming cut 2 bases from V and 2 bases from J; bases unmatched to any gene: 4. Germline V CDR1 and CDR2: KGHDR, SFDVKD. The CDR3 sequence is CATSDSLAGAYEQYF. CDR3 nucleotide sequence: TGTGCCACCAGTGATTCGCTAGCGGGCGCCTACGAGCAGTACTTC.

The CDR3 nucleotides are TGTGCCAGCAGCTTCACGGGAGGCACCGGGGAGCTGTTTTTT. Protein product: CASSFTGGTGELFF. The chain employs TRBV7-9 and TRBJ2-2; 7 nucleotides agree with TRBD2. The CDR3 totals 14 residues. In germline, CDR1 is SEHNR, CDR2 FQNEAQ (reference sequence). V shed 3 bases and J 4 bases; nucleotides not matched to a gene: 2. Using reference TRBV7-9 and TRBJ2-2 for the parts outside the CDR3, the full variable domain is DTGVSQNPRHKITKRGQNVTFRCDPISEHNRLYWYRQTLGQGPEFLTYFQNEAQLEKSRLLSDRFSAERPKGSFSTLEIQRTEQGDSAMYLCASSFTGGTGELFFGEGSRLTVL.

Only a few counts were recorded for this clonotype. The chain couples TRBV6-1 to TRBJ1-1; D not certain. Trimming cost V 5 bases and J 8 bases, with 12 bases left between them. Germline CDR1 reads MNHNS; CDR2 reads SASEGT. The CDR3 length is 12 residues. The CDR3, as DNA: TGTGCCAGCAGTCCAGGACCCAGGGAAGCTTTCTTT. Amino acids: CASSPGPREAFF.

The gene calls are TRBV5-1 and TRBJ2-5, with 9 nucleotides matching TRBD1. Germline assignment: CDR1 SGHRS and CDR2 YFSETQ. Losses at the gene ends were 4 bases for V and 1 base for J; bases not matched to a gene: 8. This CDR3 comprises 16 residues. CDR3 in DNA: TGCGCCAGCAGCCAGCACGGGACAGGGCCCCAAGAGACCCAGTACTTC. Its translation is CASSQHGTGPQETQYF.

This clonotype was seen a handful of times. The V gene is TRBV27, the J gene TRBJ1-5; D ambiguous. The CDR3 sequence is 14 residues long. With 5 bases removed from V and 5 bases from J, the gap between germline ends came to 13 bases. Germline V lookup: CDR1 MNHEY, CDR2 SMNVEV (reference sequence). The CDR3 nucleotides are TGTGCCAGCAGTCTCTCCGGCCATTATCAGCCCCAGCATTTT. It translates to CASSLSGHYQPQHF.

This clonotype was recorded only once. The genes are TRBV7-9 and TRBJ1-4; no reliable D call. There are 13 residues in the CDR3. V lost 1 base, J lost 3 bases, and 3 bases lay in between. Germline values: CDR1 SEHNR, CDR2 FQNEAQ (reference sequence). CDR3 protein: CASSLGPNEKLFF. The DNA of the CDR3 is TGTGCCAGCAGCTTAGGCCCTAATGAAAAACTGTTTTTT.

The chain has TRBV7-9 and TRBJ2-3; 7 bases are shared with TRBD1. This CDR3 has 16 amino acids. Germline V gives CDR1 SEHNR, CDR2 FQNEAQ (reference sequence). Trimming took 1 base from V and 0 from J; bases not matched to a gene: 4. In nucleotides, the CDR3 is TGTGCCAGCAGCTTAGGCTACAGGGGTAGCACAGATACGCAGTATTTT. It is translated as CASSLGYRGSTDTQYF.

This clonotype has only a few counts. J is TRBJ2-2 and V is TRBV11-3; 7 bases are a match to TRBD2. Germline assignment: CDR1 SGHNT and CDR2 YENEEA. This CDR3 has 14 amino acids. Trimming at V came to 3 bases and at J to 5 bases, leaving 3 bases not matched to a gene. In DNA, the CDR3 is TGTGCCAGCAGCTTGCGAGCGGGAACCGGGGAGCTGTTTTTT. Residues: CASSLRAGTGELFF.

DNA of the CDR3: TGCGCCAGCAGTGGACAGGTCCAAGAGACCCAGTACTTC. This codes for CASSGQVQETQYF. The genes are TRBV10-1 and TRBJ2-5; tentative D call: TRBD1 (6 bases). V shed 4 bases and J shed 1 base, with 7 bases lying between them. The CDR3 sequence is 13 residues long. CDR1 and CDR2 from the germline V gene are WNHNN and SYGVQD (reference sequence).